These 30 T cell receptor beta chains were sequenced from one sample in a study of Ad26.COV2.S vaccination and SARS-CoV-2 variants. Treatment given: some 20 received Ad26.COV2.S at low or high dose, single or two shots; several received placebo; per-sample allocation not given. All samples were drawn on day 63, counting from the first vaccine or placebo injection. Some clones are missing from TCRdb's copy, which holds only in-frame ones; the method was immunoSEQ multiplex PCR. The sample gives about 350,000 clones, approximately 85% of which show up once; 3.3% is in the top ten. Material: peripheral blood, obtained in a trial of Ad26.COV2.S vaccine versus placebo. These TCRs come from a person between 18 and 65 years old who received the Ad26.COV2.S COVID-19 vaccine or a placebo.

V is TRBV30 and J is TRBJ2-5; D is uncertain. V gave up 1 base and J gave up 2 bases, with 5 bases separating them. The CDR3 totals 12 residues. The V gene's germline CDR1 is GTSNPN and CDR2 SVGIG (reference sequence). CDR3 loop: CAWSETQETQYF. CDR3 sequence (DNA): TGTGCCTGGAGTGAAACACAAGAGACCCAGTACTTC.

This chain uses TRBV7-8 with TRBJ1-1; D ambiguous. There are 13 residues in the CDR3. V was trimmed by 4 bases and J by 1 base, leaving 7 bases between them. The germline V gene encodes CDR1 SGHVS and CDR2 FQNEAQ. This chain's CDR3 is CASSYYRNTEAFF. The CDR3 DNA is TGTGCCAGCAGCTACTACAGGAACACTGAAGCTTTCTTT.

The chain links TRBV6-1 to TRBJ1-3; D gene unclear. V was trimmed by 2 bases and J by 4 bases, leaving 6 bases between them. Per germline, CDR1 MNHNS and CDR2 SASEGT. This CDR3 is built from 13 residues. The CDR3 is CASSEYSGNTIYF. The CDR3 region has the DNA TGTGCCAGCAGTGAATACAGCGGAAACACCATATATTTT.

CDR3 loop: CARGFKGNYGYTF. CDR3 DNA: TGTGCCAGGGGCTTTAAAGGAAACTATGGCTACACCTTC. The V and J genes are TRBV3-1 (or the pseudogene TRBV3-2) and TRBJ1-2; D unresolved. Germline loops: CDR1 LGHDT, CDR2 YNNKEL (reference sequence). With 9 bases removed from V and 2 bases from J, the gap between germline ends came to 13 bases. This CDR3 comprises 13 residues.

J is TRBJ1-4 and V is TRBV5-1; D unresolved. Between the trimmed V and J ends, which lost 2 bases and 1 base, there was a span of 12 bases. The CDR3 loop spans 16 amino acids. Germline lookup yields CDR1 SGHRS and CDR2 YFSETQ. Here the CDR3 reads CASSLAGGVTNEKLFF. For the CDR3, the DNA is TGCGCCAGCAGCTTAGCGGGTGGAGTAACTAATGAAAAACTGTTTTTT. The full variable domain, its missing parts supplied by reference TRBV5-1 and TRBJ1-4, is KAGVTQTPRYLIKTRGQQVTLSCSPISGHRSVSWYQQTPGQGLQFLFEYFSETQRNKGNFPGRFSGRQFSNSRSEMNVSTLELGDSALYLCASSLAGGVTNEKLFFGSGTQLSVL.

The chain recombines TRBV18 with TRBJ2-3; D gene uncertain. V lost 2 bases, J lost 2 bases, and 11 bases lay in between. Germline values: CDR1 KGHSH, CDR2 LQKENI. The CDR3 is 15 residues long. The CDR3 sequence: CASSPISSYTDTQYF. DNA of the CDR3: TGTGCCAGCTCACCAATCTCCAGCTACACAGATACGCAGTATTTT.

A few counts support this clone. V and J are TRBV2 and TRBJ1-6, with D possibly being TRBD1 (5 bases). V was cut by 7 bases and J by 7 bases, with 17 bases left in between. The CDR3 spans 15 residues. Germline V CDR1 and CDR2: SNHLY, FYNNEI. The CDR3 is CASIGGEGRNSPLHF. In DNA, the CDR3 is TGTGCCAGCATAGGTGGAGAGGGGCGGAATTCACCCCTCCACTTT.

This chain connects TRBV30 to TRBJ1-5, with 9 bases matching TRBD1. This CDR3 has 15 amino acids. CDR1 and CDR2 from the germline V gene are GTSNPN and SVGIG (reference sequence). V shed 2 bases, J shed 7 bases, and the junction held 9 bases outside the gene matches. The CDR3 loop is CAWSWGQGVYQPQHF. The CDR3 DNA reads as TGTGCCTGGAGTTGGGGACAGGGTGTGTACCAGCCCCAGCATTTT.

The V and J genes are TRBV5-6 and TRBJ2-7; maybe TRBD1 (6 bases). CDR1 and CDR2 from the germline V gene are SGHDT and YYEEEE. This CDR3 has 16 residues. The V end was cut by 3 bases, the J end by 6 bases, with 22 bases between. CDR3 sequence (DNA): TGTGCCAGCAGCTGGGGGCCCCTGAGGGCAGTAACCGAGCAGTACTTC. Its protein product is CASSWGPLRAVTEQYF.

This chain links TRBV5-6 with TRBJ2-7; 10 bases align to TRBD1. J gave up 6 bases and V 3 bases, and 9 bases lay outside the gene matches. This CDR3 contains 15 residues. The germline CDR1 and CDR2 sequences are SGHDT and YYEEEE. CDR3 residues: CASSYLPGQGTEQYF. The CDR3, as DNA: TGTGCCAGCAGCTATTTACCGGGACAGGGGACCGAGCAGTACTTC.

The J gene is TRBJ1-1, the V gene TRBV7-6, with TRBD1 matching over 9 bases. Germline V lookup: CDR1 SGHVS, CDR2 FNYEAQ. The CDR3 runs to 18 residues. V shed 1 base and J 0 bases; nucleotides not matched to a gene: 9. The CDR3 is CASSLGQGGLLMNTEAFF. In DNA form, the CDR3 reads TGTGCCAGCAGCTTAGGACAGGGGGGGCTCCTCATGAACACTGAAGCTTTCTTT.

J is TRBJ1-6 and V is TRBV5-1; a weak D match, TRBD1 (6 bases). CDR1 SGHRS and CDR2 YFSETQ come from the germline V gene. The CDR3 runs to 15 residues. V was shortened by 0 bases and J by 8 bases, with 12 bases between the two germline ends. The CDR3, as DNA: TGCGCCAGCAGCTTGGCCGGGACAACGGATTCACCCCTCCACTTT. It specifies CASSLAGTTDSPLHF.

This chain joins TRBV5-8 and TRBJ1-1; D is uncertain. V was cut by 1 base and J by 4 bases, with 5 bases left in between. Germline V lookup: CDR1 SGHTS, CDR2 YDEGEE. The CDR3 covers 12 residues. CDR3 sequence reads: CASSLLATEAFF. CDR3 nucleotides: TGTGCCAGCAGCTTGTTAGCCACTGAAGCTTTCTTT. The whole variable domain, remainder taken from reference TRBV5-8 and TRBJ1-1, is EAGVTQSPTHLIKTRGQQATLRCSPISGHTSVYWYQQALGLGLQFLLWYDEGEERNRGNFPPRFSGRQFPNYSSELNVNALELEDSALYLCASSLLATEAFFGQGTRLTVV.

This clone was observed a single time. The chain has TRBV7-9 and TRBJ2-3; D may correspond to TRBD1 or TRBD2 (5 bases each). This CDR3 spans 18 amino acids. Trimming took off 5 bases at V and 3 bases at J, with 24 bases between the two ends. Germline V gene lookup returns CDR1 SEHNR and CDR2 FQNEAQ (reference sequence). CDR3 DNA sequence: TGTGCCAGCAGCCCCGGGACGTTTACAGTCGATCGTACAGATACGCAGTATTTT. It encodes CASSPGTFTVDRTDTQYF.

This chain joins TRBV28 and TRBJ2-1, with TRBD2 identical over 12 bases. Germline loops: CDR1 MDHEN, CDR2 SYDVKM. The CDR3 length is 17 residues. V was clipped by 3 bases and J by 5 bases; unmatched bases: 8. The CDR3 spells CASSLGTSGLFNNEQFF. CDR3 nucleotide sequence: TGTGCCAGCAGTTTGGGGACTAGCGGGCTGTTTAACAATGAGCAGTTCTTC.

The V gene is TRBV6-2 or TRBV6-3, the J gene TRBJ1-1; D gene uncertain. Trimming took off 1 base at V and 0 bases at J, with 3 bases between the two ends. The V gene's germline CDR1 is MNHEY and CDR2 SVGEGT. CDR3 length equals 13 residues. CDR3 coding DNA: TGTGCCAGCAGTTACTGGGTGAACACTGAAGCTTTCTTT. It translates to CASSYWVNTEAFF.

This clone was seen repeatedly, ten times or more. The J gene is TRBJ2-7, the V gene TRBV10-3, with D unresolved. The CDR3 has 14 residues. With 10 bases removed from V and 4 bases from J, the gap between germline ends came to 20 bases. Germline CDR1 and CDR2: ENHRY and SYGVKD. CDR3 coding DNA: TGTGCCACCGAAGACAAGAATTCCCCTTACGAGCAGTACTTC. This translates into CATEDKNSPYEQYF.

CDR3 DNA: TGTGCCAGCAGCTTCGGGACTAGCGGGGTTCAAGAGACCCAGTACTTC. Amino acid sequence: CASSFGTSGVQETQYF. V gene TRBV11-2 combines with J gene TRBJ2-5, with 13 bases aligning to TRBD2. Germline V gene sequence: CDR1 SGHAT, CDR2 FQNNGV. This CDR3 spans 16 amino acids. V lost 3 bases to trimming and J lost 2 bases; unmatched junction nucleotides: 3.

The chain uses TRBV6-2 or TRBV6-3 and TRBJ1-5; 7 positions match TRBD1. CDR3 length: 16 amino acids. V shed 4 bases, J shed 0 bases, and the junction held 6 bases outside the gene matches. Germline CDR1 MNHEY, CDR2 SVGEGT. The CDR3 sequence is CASSSTQGYSNQPQHF. Written as DNA, the CDR3 is TGTGCCAGCAGTTCAACACAGGGGTATAGCAATCAGCCCCAGCATTTT.

This clone was picked up one time. The rearrangement joins TRBV11-2 to TRBJ1-2; maybe TRBD1 (5 bases). V shed 2 bases and J shed 5 bases, with 15 bases lying between them. This CDR3 is built from 15 residues. Germline V lookup: CDR1 SGHAT, CDR2 FQNNGV. In DNA form, the CDR3 reads TGTGCCAGCAGCTTAACGACAGCCGCCATATATGGCTACACCTTC. As protein: CASSLTTAAIYGYTF.

The chain combines TRBV4-1 with TRBJ2-2; 7 nucleotides align to TRBD1. Germline V gene sequence: CDR1 MGHRA, CDR2 YSYEKL. Trimming at V came to 6 bases and at J to 1 base, leaving 11 bases not matched to a gene. This CDR3 contains 17 residues. CDR3 nucleotide sequence: TGCGCCAGCAGTCAGGGCAAGGGGGCGAGGAACACCGGGGAGCTGTTTTTT. This encodes CASSQGKGARNTGELFF.

CDR3 in amino acids: CASRGGEGGTLGLYEQYF. CDR3 bases: TGTGCCAGCAGGGGGGGCGAAGGGGGAACCCTGGGGCTCTACGAGCAGTACTTC. The chain carries TRBV5-8 and TRBJ2-7, with D perhaps being TRBD1 or TRBD2 (6 bases each). This CDR3 is 18 amino acids long. The germline V gene encodes CDR1 SGHTS and CDR2 YDEGEE. Trimming took 5 bases from V and 3 from J, leaving 27 bases between them.

About this clone itself: The same CDR3 arises from other DNA sequences in this sample as well. This chain uses TRBV9 with TRBJ2-1, with TRBD2 identical over 11 bases. There are 15 residues in the CDR3. CDR1 is SGDLS, CDR2 YYNGEE, per germline. The V and J ends lost 0 bases and 4 bases, in that order; junction bases with no gene match: 0. In DNA form, the CDR3 reads TGTGCCAGCAGCGTAGGACTAGCGGGATACAATGAGCAGTTCTTC. Residues: CASSVGLAGYNEQFF.

This clone was detected once. The chain joins TRBV9 to TRBJ2-3, with D perhaps TRBD2 (5 bases). Germline assignment: CDR1 SGDLS and CDR2 YYNGEE. The CDR3 extends over 16 amino acids. V dropped 4 bases and J dropped 3 bases, with 18 bases sitting between them. Here the CDR3 DNA reads TGTGCCAGCAGCCCCCGGGGTCCGCTCCTAACAGATACGCAGTATTTT. It codes for CASSPRGPLLTDTQYF.

This chain links TRBV24-1 with TRBJ2-2; TRBD2 matches 7 bases. The trim removed 3 bases at V and 3 bases at J, leaving 6 bases unmatched. This CDR3 region has 16 residues. Germline V gives CDR1 KGHDR, CDR2 SFDVKD. Written as DNA, the CDR3 is TGTGCCACCAGTGATACGCGGGAGCGACACACCGGGGAGCTGTTTTTT. Translation: CATSDTRERHTGELFF.

This clone was found a few times. The CDR3: CASRRGDGKGNTEAFF. The CDR3 coding sequence is TGCGCCAGCAGACGTGGGGACGGTAAAGGGAACACTGAAGCTTTCTTT. The V gene is TRBV4-1, the J gene TRBJ1-1, with a tentative D call TRBD1 (5 bases). Trimming removed 6 bases from V and 1 base from J, with 18 bases in between. Germline-derived CDR1 and CDR2 are MGHRA and YSYEKL. This CDR3 has 16 residues.

The rearrangement uses TRBV30 and TRBJ2-7; D perhaps matches TRBD1 (6 bases). The CDR3 runs to 12 residues. Per the germline V gene, CDR1 is GTSNPN and CDR2 is SVGIG (reference sequence). Trimming took off 3 bases at V and 4 bases at J, with 10 bases between the two ends. DNA for the CDR3: TGTGCCTGGAGCGCTAGGGGGTACGAGCAGTACTTC. Translation: CAWSARGYEQYF.

The rearrangement links TRBV11-2 to TRBJ1-2; tentatively, D is TRBD1 (6 bases). Germline V gene lookup returns CDR1 SGHAT and CDR2 FQNNGV. V was pared by 11 bases and J by 3 bases, with 13 bases between. The CDR3 runs to 12 residues. In DNA, the CDR3 is TGTGCCGTTGCTAGGACAGACTATGGCTACACCTTC. Translated, it gives CAVARTDYGYTF.

The chain has TRBV12-3 or TRBV12-4 and TRBJ2-1; 9 bases align to TRBD1. With V trimmed by 7 bases and J by 10 bases, 8 bases remained unmatched. The CDR3 has 13 residues. The CDR3 sequence is CASTLGQGAEQFF. The CDR3, as DNA: TGTGCCAGCACCTTGGGACAGGGCGCCGAGCAGTTCTTC.

This clone came up a few times. CDR3 in DNA: TGTGCCAGCAGTGAACAGTATGGCAGCGCGGTAGGCACCTTC. This gives the protein CASSEQYGSAVGTF. The chain uses TRBV6-1 and TRBJ1-2; no clear D. The CDR3 runs to 14 residues. V was trimmed by 2 bases and J by 13 bases, leaving 20 bases between them. The V gene's germline CDR1 is MNHNS and CDR2 SASEGT.